Listed below are T cell receptor beta chains from one sample, sequenced in a study of OX40 agonist ivuxolimab in advanced cancers. TCRdb's copy holds only in-frame clones and misses some; the assay was immunoSEQ multiplex PCR. The repertoire holds about 19,000 clones, with about three quarters as singletons. The sample consisted of CD4+ or CD8+ T cells sorted from blood, taken in a trial of the OX40 agonist ivuxolimab. These receptor sequences come from an adult with an advanced solid tumor such as melanoma, head and neck, liver or kidney cancer. Each CDR3 is given with its conserved first and last residue. D genes are given only for firm matches. Expanded clones get a size class; other rows say once, few or many, or leave the size out.

TRBJ2-7 TRBV9 few 15 - CASSVADSLSYEQYF TGTGCCAGCAGCGTAGCTGACAGCCTCTCCTACGAGCAGTACTTC
TRBJ2-7 TRBV6-6 - 16 TRBD2 CASSYGLAGGPYEQYF TGTGCCAGCAGTTACGGACTAGCGGGAGGGCCGTACGAGCAGTACTTC
TRBJ2-3 TRBV4-1 - 14 - CASSQDTSTDTQYF TGCGCCAGCAGCCAAGATACTAGCACAGATACGCAGTATTTT
TRBJ1-4 TRBV5-1 - 16 TRBD1 CASSLVPTGGKRKLFF TGCGCCAGCAGCTTGGTTCCGACAGGGGGGAAGAGGAAACTGTTTTTT
TRBJ2-7 TRBV4-2 few 18 - CASSQDGPSGAVGYEQYF TGTGCCAGCAGCCAAGATGGGCCTTCTGGGGCAGTCGGCTACGAGCAGTACTTC
TRBJ1-5 TRBV19 once 15 - CASSIGTYSNQPQHF TGTGCCAGTAGTATCGGCACTTATAGCAATCAGCCCCAGCATTTT
TRBJ1-5 TRBV6-5 - 14 - CASNPGASNQPQHF TGTGCCAGCAATCCAGGGGCCAGCAATCAGCCCCAGCATTTT
TRBJ2-2 TRBV19 - 15 - CASSYSQGGPGELFF TGTGCCAGTAGTTATTCCCAGGGGGGGCCCGGGGAGCTGTTTTTT
TRBJ1-2 TRBV28 once 14 TRBD1 CASRPTGANYGYTF TGTGCCAGCAGACCCACAGGGGCGAACTATGGCTACACCTTC
TRBJ1-2 TRBV7-3 - 15 - CASSLVEGSNYGYTF TGTGCCAGCAGCTTAGTCGAAGGATCTAACTATGGCTACACCTTC
TRBJ2-7 TRBV5-1 - 13 - CASSLARDYEQYF TGCGCCAGCAGCTTGGCCCGGGATTACGAGCAGTACTTC
TRBJ2-7 TRBV27 medium-sized 13 TRBD1 CASRQGNGYEQYF TGTGCCAGCAGACAGGGGAATGGCTACGAGCAGTACTTC
TRBJ2-7 TRBV6-6 - 14 - CATEFRTRRYEQYF TGTGCCACCGAATTTAGGACACGCCGCTACGAGCAGTACTTC
TRBJ1-2 TRBV28 - 16 - CASSLSLMGGGHGYTF TGTGCCAGCAGTTTATCCCTAATGGGCGGGGGGCACGGCTACACCTTC
TRBJ2-5 TRBV9 many 15 - CASGSNWGPVETQYF TGTGCCAGCGGATCAAATTGGGGCCCCGTGGAGACCCAGTACTTC
TRBJ1-5 TRBV19 few 14 - CASSIPLDNQPQHF TGTGCCAGTAGTATCCCGTTGGACAATCAGCCCCAGCATTTT
TRBJ2-7 TRBV28 - 13 TRBD1 CASKPTGSYEQYF TGTGCCAGCAAACCGACAGGGTCCTACGAGCAGTACTTC
TRBJ2-2 TRBV27 - 15 TRBD1 CASSFDRGDTGELFF TGTGCCAGCAGTTTCGACAGGGGCGACACCGGGGAGCTGTTTTTT
TRBJ1-5 TRBV28 - 17 TRBD1 CASSSTQDRGSNQPQHF TGTGCCAGCAGTTCGACCCAGGACAGGGGAAGCAATCAGCCCCAGCATTTT
TRBJ2-2 TRBV9 - 15 - CASGPGEVNTGELFF TGTGCCAGCGGGCCGGGAGAAGTAAACACCGGGGAGCTGTTTTTT
TRBJ2-1 TRBV4-2 once 15 TRBD2 CASSRLGGGNNEQFF TGTGCCAGCAGCCGCCTCGGCGGGGGAAACAATGAGCAGTTCTTC
TRBJ2-1 TRBV28 once 13 TRBD1 CASRTGGYNEQFF TGTGCCAGCCGGACAGGGGGATACAATGAGCAGTTCTTC
TRBJ2-7 TRBV29-1 - 15 TRBD1 CSVEGYGQGANEQYF TGCAGCGTGGAGGGATACGGACAGGGGGCCAACGAGCAGTACTTC
TRBJ1-6 TRBV10-3 - 15 - CATADPGSYNSPLHF TGTGCCACCGCCGACCCAGGGTCCTATAATTCACCCCTCCACTTT
TRBJ1-4 TRBV28 - 16 - CASSSDAEDSWRKLFF TGTGCCAGCAGTTCCGACGCCGAGGACAGTTGGCGGAAACTGTTTTTT
TRBJ2-7 TRBV21-1 once 20 - CASRGKGLLLAGARSYEQYF TGTGCCAGCAGGGGAAAAGGGCTTCTACTAGCGGGAGCCCGCTCCTACGAGCAGTACTTC
TRBJ2-7 TRBV6-5 few 13 - CASKGYGPGEQYF TGTGCCAGTAAAGGGTACGGACCGGGGGAGCAGTACTTC
TRBJ2-1 TRBV6-1 - 12 - CASSVTSWEQFF TGTGCCAGCAGCGTTACTAGTTGGGAGCAGTTCTTC